The 31 T cell receptor beta chains in this list originate from one sample, sequenced in a study of cytotoxic CD8 clonotypes in ibrutinib-treated CLL. Clones were read by immunoSEQ multiplex PCR, and TCRdb kept only the in-frame ones, dropping some. This table holds about 35,000 clones, 71% found once. The sample consisted of PBMCs, taken at disease progression, from a patient treated with ibrutinib. These TCRs come from a human donor with chronic lymphocytic leukemia.

The rearrangement uses TRBV19 and TRBJ2-3; D remains ambiguous. Trimming took 6 bases from V and 0 from J, leaving 13 bases between them. The CDR3 runs 15 residues. The V gene's germline CDR1 is LNHDA and CDR2 SQIVND (reference sequence). The CDR3 DNA reads TGTGCCAGTAGGGCCAGTGGGGTGAGCACAGATACGCAGTATTTT. Protein product: CASRASGVSTDTQYF.

The rearrangement joins TRBV29-1 to TRBJ1-1; no firm D call. The CDR3 runs to 13 residues. The V gene lost 7 bases and the J gene lost 0 bases, with 12 bases spanning the gap. The V gene's germline CDR1 is SQVTM and CDR2 ANQGSEA. The CDR3 bases are TGCAGCGCCGCGCAGGCCATGAACACTGAAGCTTTCTTT. Translating gives CSAAQAMNTEAFF. Together with reference TRBV29-1 and TRBJ1-1, the CDR3 gives the full variable domain: SAVISQKPSRDICQRGTSLTIQCQVDSQVTMMFWYRQQPGQSLTLIATANQGSEATYESGFVIDKFPISRPNLTFSTLTVSNMSPEDSSIYLCSAAQAMNTEAFFGQGTRLTVV.

The chain combines TRBV5-1 with TRBJ2-2, with D perhaps assigned TRBD1 or TRBD2 (5 bases each). Germline CDR1 is SGHRS and CDR2 is YFSETQ. V dropped 5 bases and J dropped 4 bases, with 18 bases sitting between them. The CDR3 is made up of 16 amino acids. The CDR3 region has the DNA TGCGCCAGCAGGGAAGCCGGGACCGACATCACCGGGGAGCTGTTTTTT. Its translation is CASREAGTDITGELFF.

V and J are TRBV5-1 and TRBJ1-4, with 9 positions matching TRBD1. The ends lost 5 bases at V and 5 bases at J; junction bases unmatched: 4. Germline CDR1 and CDR2: SGHRS and YFSETQ. This CDR3 is 14 amino acids long. This CDR3 reads CASRTGTGNEKLFF. In DNA, the CDR3 is TGCGCCAGCAGAACCGGGACAGGGAATGAAAAACTGTTTTTT.

This sequence joins TRBV5-1 and TRBJ1-6, with 7 bases that match TRBD1. The germline V gene has CDR1 SGHRS and CDR2 YFSETQ. The CDR3 runs to 15 residues. V was clipped by 1 base and J by 7 bases; unmatched bases: 5. The CDR3 DNA reads TGCGCCAGCAGCTTGCTTGGGACAGACAATTCACCCCTCCACTTT. It translates to CASSLLGTDNSPLHF.

As to this clone: Other DNA sequences in the same sample also yield this CDR3. The chain couples TRBV5-1 to TRBJ2-1; D not certain. V shed 0 bases and J shed 3 bases, with 4 bases lying between them. The CDR3 consists of 13 residues. Germline-derived CDR1 and CDR2 are SGHRS and YFSETQ. The CDR3 nucleotides are TGCGCCAGCAGCTTGGACAGCTACAATGAGCAGTTCTTC. This gives the protein CASSLDSYNEQFF.

This clone was observed once. CDR3 sequence reads: CASRWGGGTIDEQFF. As DNA, the CDR3 is TGCGCCAGCAGGTGGGGAGGCGGTACCATCGATGAGCAGTTCTTC. The chain links TRBV5-1 to TRBJ2-1; tentatively, D is TRBD2 (6 bases). The V gene lost 5 bases and the J gene lost 8 bases, with 20 bases spanning the gap. CDR3 length: 15 amino acids. Per germline, CDR1 SGHRS and CDR2 YFSETQ.

The V gene is TRBV5-6, the J gene TRBJ2-5, with D uncertain. V was cut by 1 base and J by 1 base, with 8 bases left in between. The CDR3 has 14 residues. Germline V CDR1 and CDR2: SGHDT, YYEEEE. CDR3 nucleotides: TGTGCCAGCAGCTTGCAGGCCAGCCAAGAGACCCAGTACTTC. Protein product: CASSLQASQETQYF.

This clone was counted a few times. J is TRBJ1-4 and V is TRBV7-9; D is possibly TRBD1 (6 bases). The CDR3 runs 16 residues. Germline-derived CDR1 and CDR2 are SEHNR and FQNEAQ (reference sequence). Trimming left V 2 bases short and J 0 bases short, with 10 bases between. The DNA for the CDR3 is TGTGCCAGCAGCTTACTCGGACAGACAACTAATGAAAAACTGTTTTTT. Amino acids: CASSLLGQTTNEKLFF.

This clone has more than one count but fewer than ten. The rearrangement joins TRBV5-1 to TRBJ2-5; a weak D match, TRBD2 (7 bases). Germline loops: CDR1 SGHRS, CDR2 YFSETQ. The CDR3 has 15 residues. V was trimmed by 4 bases and J by 2 bases, leaving 15 bases between them. The DNA of the CDR3 is TGCGCCAGCAGCGGGGGGGCGGCCGATCAAGAGACCCAGTACTTC. Translation gives CASSGGAADQETQYF.

V and J are TRBV6-6 and TRBJ1-6; D is unclear. Deletions cut 0 bases from V and 8 bases from J, with 11 bases between. Germline-derived CDR1 and CDR2 are MNHNY and SVGAGI (reference sequence). This CDR3 has 15 amino acids. The CDR3 region is CASSYSRVYYSPLHF. The CDR3 DNA reads as TGTGCCAGCAGTTACTCGAGGGTTTACTATTCACCCCTCCACTTT.

V gene TRBV2 combines with J gene TRBJ2-5; possibly TRBD1 or TRBD2 for D (6 bases each). Trimming removed 8 bases at V and 5 bases at J, with 15 bases between. This CDR3 contains 13 residues. The germline V gene encodes CDR1 SNHLY and CDR2 FYNNEI. In DNA form, the CDR3 reads TGTGCCAGCGGATTGGGGGCGGGGGAGACCCAGTACTTC. This codes for CASGLGAGETQYF.

The chain joins TRBV11-3 to TRBJ1-5; D gene unclear. This CDR3 has 15 amino acids. The V gene's germline CDR1 is SGHNT and CDR2 YENEEA. V was clipped by 8 bases and J by 0 bases, with 14 bases between them. The CDR3: CASPLCRYSNQPQHF. CDR3 nucleotide sequence: TGTGCCAGCCCCCTCTGCAGATATAGCAATCAGCCCCAGCATTTT.

The V call is TRBV19, the J call TRBJ2-7; TRBD2 aligns across 7 bases. Per germline, CDR1 LNHDA and CDR2 SQIVND (reference sequence). With V trimmed by 3 bases and J by 7 bases, 6 bases remained unmatched. This CDR3 spans 13 amino acids. This CDR3 is CASSIFPGGEQYF. For the CDR3, the DNA is TGTGCCAGTAGTATTTTTCCCGGGGGGGAGCAGTACTTC.

CDR3: CASSTLRQGYSPLHF. Here the CDR3 DNA reads TGTGCCAGCAGTACCCTCCGACAGGGTTATTCACCCCTCCACTTT. The chain combines TRBV27 with TRBJ1-6; 7 positions match TRBD1. CDR3 length equals 15 residues. Trimming removed 5 bases from V and 8 bases from J; junction bases left unmatched: 9. From germline, CDR1 is MNHEY and CDR2 SMNVEV (reference sequence).

The V and J genes are TRBV5-1 and TRBJ1-2; 9 positions agree with TRBD1. V lost 4 bases to trimming and J lost 3 bases; unmatched junction nucleotides: 7. Germline V gene lookup returns CDR1 SGHRS and CDR2 YFSETQ. The CDR3 has 15 residues. As DNA, the CDR3 is TGCGCCAGCAGCCTAACTACAGGGGGCGACTATGGCTACACCTTC. Amino acid sequence: CASSLTTGGDYGYTF.

This clone was counted a few times. CDR3 residues: CASSLVGAGALNQPQHF. The CDR3 DNA follows: TGTGCCAGCAGCTTAGTGGGGGCAGGGGCGCTTAATCAGCCCCAGCATTTT. V gene TRBV11-2 combines with J gene TRBJ1-5, with D maybe TRBD1 (6 bases). This CDR3 contains 17 residues. Per germline, CDR1 SGHAT and CDR2 FQNNGV. V was trimmed by 1 base and J by 4 bases, leaving 17 bases between them.

This chain uses TRBV6-5 with TRBJ1-2, with D perhaps matching TRBD1 (5 bases). The V and J ends lost 2 bases and 14 bases respectively, with 21 bases between them. This CDR3 comprises 14 residues. The germline gives CDR1 MNHEY, CDR2 SVGAGI. The CDR3 coding sequence is TGTGCCAGCAGTTACAACTTAGGAGGGACTGCCGGTACCTTC. Amino acids: CASSYNLGGTAGTF.

This rearrangement joins TRBV11-2 to TRBJ2-5, with 10 bases aligning to TRBD2. Germline trimming cut 3 bases from V and 3 bases from J; bases unmatched to any gene: 1. Looked up from germline, CDR1 is SGHAT and CDR2 is FQNNGV. The CDR3 loop spans 14 amino acids. The CDR3 DNA follows: TGTGCCAGCAGCTTCACTAGCGGGGAAGAGACCCAGTACTTC. It encodes CASSFTSGEETQYF.

The rearrangement uses TRBV2 and TRBJ2-2; tentatively, D is TRBD2 (6 bases). The germline gives CDR1 SNHLY, CDR2 FYNNEI. The CDR3 has 15 residues. The V end lost 1 base, the J end lost 7 bases, and 13 bases lay between the germline ends. The CDR3 spells CASSEVRGNRGELFF. The CDR3 coding sequence is TGTGCCAGCAGTGAAGTCCGGGGGAACCGCGGGGAGCTGTTTTTT.

The V and J genes are TRBV5-1 and TRBJ2-3; D unclear. Germline CDR1 is SGHRS and CDR2 is YFSETQ. V shed 5 bases and J shed 1 base, with 14 bases lying between them. CDR3 length: 15 residues. CDR3 loop: CASSSYEIGTDTQYF. The DNA for the CDR3 is TGCGCCAGCAGTTCTTATGAGATAGGCACAGATACGCAGTATTTT.

Notes on this clone: A read error may produce the germline difference seen at one junction end. The rearrangement joins TRBV5-1 to TRBJ1-2; D gene unclear. CDR1 is SGHRS, CDR2 YFSETQ, per germline. The CDR3 runs 13 residues. CDR3 amino acids: CASSLAQNSGYTF. The CDR3 DNA reads as TGCGCCAGCAGCTTAGCCCAGAACTCTGGCTACACCTTC.

This chain joins TRBV6-5 and TRBJ2-3; D remains ambiguous. The CDR3 contains 15 residues. Trimming took 1 base from V and 8 from J, leaving 16 bases between them. CDR1 MNHEY and CDR2 SVGAGI come from the germline V gene. In DNA form, the CDR3 reads TGTGCCAGCAGTTACTTACCGGGCCCCCAACGTACGCAGTATTTT. It codes for CASSYLPGPQRTQYF.

This sequence joins TRBV19 and TRBJ2-3, with D hard to call. Trimming cost V 1 base and J 2 bases, with 13 bases left between them. This CDR3 has 16 residues. Germline CDR1 is LNHDA and CDR2 is SQIVND (reference sequence). The CDR3, as DNA: TGTGCCAGTAGTATAGGACTTTCTATTACCACAGATACGCAGTATTTT. Amino acids: CASSIGLSITTDTQYF.

The chain has TRBV6-5 and TRBJ2-1; TRBD2 matches at 8 bases. Germline CDR1 is MNHEY and CDR2 is SVGAGI. The CDR3 consists of 15 residues. The V gene end was trimmed by 6 bases and the J gene end by 5 bases; junction bases not matched to a gene: 9. The CDR3 DNA is TGTGCCAGCAGCCCCCAGCGGGGGCCGCACAATGAGCAGTTCTTC. This sequence encodes CASSPQRGPHNEQFF.

The V call is TRBV29-1, the J call TRBJ1-2; D unclear. Germline CDR1 is SQVTM and CDR2 is ANQGSEA. Trimming shortened V by 0 bases and J by 3 bases, and 11 bases separated the two germline ends. The CDR3 runs 14 residues. CDR3 loop: CSVEEPHGYYGYTF. The CDR3 DNA is TGCAGCGTTGAAGAGCCTCACGGCTACTATGGCTACACCTTC. The full variable domain, with the rest looked up from reference TRBV29-1 and TRBJ1-2, is SAVISQKPSRDICQRGTSLTIQCQVDSQVTMMFWYRQQPGQSLTLIATANQGSEATYESGFVIDKFPISRPNLTFSTLTVSNMSPEDSSIYLCSVEEPHGYYGYTFGSGTRLTVV.

The chain combines TRBV29-1 with TRBJ1-1; 8 bases align to TRBD1. Germline CDR1 and CDR2: SQVTM and ANQGSEA. The ends lost 6 bases at V and 6 bases at J; junction bases unmatched: 6. The CDR3 covers 12 residues. The CDR3 DNA reads as TGCAGCGTAGCGACAGGGGCCCCTGAAGCTTTCTTT. Translating gives CSVATGAPEAFF.

This rearrangement joins TRBV7-9 to TRBJ2-5; D ambiguous. The germline gives CDR1 SEHNR, CDR2 FQNEAQ (reference sequence). Deletions cut 5 bases from V and 7 bases from J, with 14 bases between. The length of the CDR3 is 13 residues. The CDR3 protein is CASSPRAVGTQYF. The CDR3 nucleotides are TGTGCCAGCAGCCCCCGGGCGGTCGGGACCCAGTACTTC.

The V and J genes are TRBV27 and TRBJ1-6; TRBD1 matches 10 bases. J gave up 10 bases and V 7 bases, and 7 bases lay outside the gene matches. The germline gives CDR1 MNHEY, CDR2 SMNVEV (reference sequence). The length of the CDR3 is 14 residues. CDR3 sequence: CASTIRDRGSPLHF. The CDR3, as DNA: TGTGCCAGCACCATCCGGGACAGGGGATCACCCCTCCACTTT.

This clone was seen only once. The chain recombines TRBV29-1 with TRBJ1-5, with a tentative D call TRBD1 (6 bases). This CDR3 region has 12 residues. V was trimmed by 7 bases and J by 7 bases, leaving 14 bases between them. The germline gives CDR1 SQVTM, CDR2 ANQGSEA. The CDR3 region has the DNA TGCAGCGCTCGGCAGGGGAACCAGCCCCAGCATTTT. Translation gives CSARQGNQPQHF.

The chain is built from TRBV6-5 and TRBJ2-7; TRBD1 is a possible D gene (5 bases). The CDR3 has 14 amino acids. The germline V gene has CDR1 MNHEY and CDR2 SVGAGI. V lost 2 bases to trimming and J lost 3 bases, with 11 bases between them. CDR3 loop: CASSYGGQVYEQYF. In nucleotides, the CDR3 is TGTGCCAGCAGTTACGGCGGACAAGTCTACGAGCAGTACTTC.